The 22 T cell receptor beta chains given below trace back to one sample, sequenced in a study of vaccination and CD4 T cells after COVID-19. These receptors have no known antigen. With the Oncomine TCR Beta short-read assay, DNA from cultured CD4+ T cells was sequenced. TCRdb processed the PCR reads anew with MiXCR; each CDR3 protein has one entry. The sample lists roughly 11,000 distinct CDR3 sequences; over 50% were seen once. Sample treatment: approximately nine-day PBMC culture with coronavirus spike peptide pools or control peptides (ViraFEST assay). Sequencing input: CD4+ T cells from blood, cultured in vitro. The receptors shown here come from a human donor who had recovered from COVID-19.

A single count supports this clonotype. The chain has TRBV4-1 and TRBJ2-7; D perhaps matches TRBD2 (7 bases). V lost 0 bases and J 10 bases, leaving 19 bases between the germline ends. Per the germline V gene, CDR1 is MGHRA and CDR2 is YSYEKL. CDR3 length equals 15 residues. The CDR3 is CASSQDGGRTSYQYF. CDR3 nucleotides: TGCGCCAGCAGCCAAGACGGGGGGCGGACATCGTACCAGTACTTC.

The chain links TRBV5-1 to TRBJ2-2, with unresolved D. With 0 bases removed from V and 4 bases from J, the gap between germline ends came to 4 bases. CDR1 is SGHRS, CDR2 YFSETQ, per germline. There are 13 residues in the CDR3. The CDR3 sequence: CASSLDSTGELFF. In DNA form, the CDR3 reads TGCGCCAGCAGCTTGGATAGCACCGGGGAGCTGTTTTTT.

The rearrangement links TRBV11-2 to TRBJ2-3, with no clear D. Germline values: CDR1 SGHAT, CDR2 FQNNGV. The CDR3 spans 11 residues. V was pared by 7 bases and J by 0 bases, with 2 bases between. In DNA, the CDR3 is TGTGCCAGCAACAGCACAGATACGCAGTATTTT. Translating it yields CASNSTDTQYF.

The V call is TRBV7-2, the J call TRBJ2-5, with D perhaps given as TRBD1 or TRBD2 (5 bases each). The CDR3 is made up of 15 amino acids. Trimming removed 5 bases from V and 4 bases from J, with 17 bases in between. Germline CDR1 and CDR2: SGHTA and FQGNSA. CDR3 DNA sequence: TGTGCCAGCAGCACGATGAGGGACGTTGTAGAGACCCAGTACTTC. This sequence encodes CASSTMRDVVETQYF. The full variable domain, completed using reference TRBV7-2 and TRBJ2-5, is GAGVSQSPSNKVTEKGKDVELRCDPISGHTALYWYRQSLGQGLEFLIYFQGNSAPDKSGLPSDRFSAERTGGSVSTLTIQRTQQEDSAVYLCASSTMRDVVETQYFGPGTRLLVL.

This clonotype was counted between two and nine times. The chain recombines TRBV19 with TRBJ1-6, with 7 bases fitting TRBD1. V was pared by 4 bases and J by 5 bases, with 2 bases of the junction left unmatched. The CDR3 sequence is 14 residues long. CDR1 is LNHDA, CDR2 SQIVND, per germline (reference sequence). The DNA of the CDR3 is TGTGCCAGTAGTACGGGGACAGATAATTCACCCCTCCACTTT. Amino acid sequence: CASSTGTDNSPLHF.

The V call is TRBV5-4, the J call TRBJ2-7; TRBD1 might be the D (6 bases). There are 15 residues in the CDR3. V was shortened by 4 bases and J by 3 bases, with 17 bases between the two germline ends. Germline CDR1 is SGHNT and CDR2 is YYREEE (reference sequence). The CDR3 is CASSEQGPSYYEQYF. The CDR3 coding sequence is TGTGCCAGCAGCGAACAGGGCCCCTCGTACTACGAGCAGTACTTC.

The genes are TRBV27 and TRBJ1-2, with D perhaps matching TRBD1 (5 bases). Germline CDR1 is MNHEY and CDR2 is SMNVEV (reference sequence). This CDR3 has 14 amino acids. Trimming took off 7 bases at V and 2 bases at J, with 14 bases between the two ends. The CDR3 protein is CASTAVRGNYGYTF. The CDR3 DNA reads as TGTGCCAGCACCGCAGTGCGGGGGAACTATGGCTACACCTTC.

This clonotype has only one observation. The V gene is TRBV11-3, the J gene TRBJ2-3; the match to TRBD2 covers 8 bases. The CDR3 covers 13 residues. Germline V gene data show CDR1 as SGHNT and CDR2 as YENEEA. With 8 bases clipped from V and 5 bases from J, the junction kept 6 bases outside the gene matches. CDR3 coding DNA: TGTGCCAGCCGGGCGGGAGGACGAGATACGCAGTATTTT. Its translation is CASRAGGRDTQYF.

The chain employs TRBV7-3 and TRBJ2-1, with D unclear. CDR1 is SGHTA, CDR2 FQGTGA, per germline. V gave up 1 base and J gave up 2 bases, with 9 bases separating them. The CDR3 covers 15 residues. The CDR3 loop is CASSLMGKAYNEQFF. Here the CDR3 DNA reads TGTGCCAGCAGCTTAATGGGAAAAGCCTACAATGAGCAGTTCTTC.

This clonotype was observed a handful of times. V gene TRBV12-3 or TRBV12-4 combines with J gene TRBJ2-7; D perhaps matches TRBD2 (6 bases). This CDR3 region has 12 residues. V was pared by 1 base and J by 9 bases, with 10 bases between. DNA for the CDR3: TGTGCCAGCAGTTTAGGGAGGGCTGGGCAGTACTTC. It is translated as CASSLGRAGQYF.

The CDR3 protein is CASSRTGGKSNEQFF. Here the CDR3 DNA reads TGTGCCAGTAGCCGGACAGGGGGCAAATCCAATGAGCAGTTCTTC. The V and J genes are TRBV19 and TRBJ2-1; 11 nucleotides line up with TRBD1. CDR3 length: 15 residues. With 6 bases clipped from V and 6 bases from J, the junction kept 7 bases outside the gene matches. Germline V CDR1 and CDR2: LNHDA, SQIVND (reference sequence).

The rearrangement joins TRBV27 to TRBJ1-1; D gene ambiguous. V lost 2 bases, J lost 4 bases, and 11 bases lay in between. CDR3 size: 14 residues. Germline V CDR1 and CDR2: MNHEY, SMNVEV (reference sequence). DNA of the CDR3: TGTGCCAGCAGTTTAAATCGTCTGGGCACTGAAGCTTTCTTT. Translating it yields CASSLNRLGTEAFF.

This chain links TRBV27 with TRBJ2-1; 10 bases fit TRBD2. This CDR3 has 15 residues. V lost 8 bases to trimming and J lost 8 bases; unmatched junction nucleotides: 12. From germline, CDR1 is MNHEY and CDR2 SMNVEV (reference sequence). The CDR3 reads CASSPGGLAFDEQFF. The DNA of the CDR3 is TGTGCCAGCTCCCCGGGGGGACTAGCGTTCGATGAGCAGTTCTTC.

The J gene is TRBJ2-3, the V gene TRBV20-1, with a possible D match to TRBD1 (6 bases). Germline V gene data show CDR1 as DFQATT and CDR2 as SNEGSKA (reference sequence). This CDR3 has 15 residues. Trimming removed 0 bases at V and 6 bases at J, with 16 bases between. For the CDR3, the DNA is TGCAGTGCTAGAGATATAGGGCCAGGGGTGGATACGCAGTATTTT. Translation gives CSARDIGPGVDTQYF.

This clonotype was counted only a few times. The chain recombines TRBV19 with TRBJ1-1; 9 nucleotides agree with TRBD1. The CDR3 covers 16 residues. Germline CDR1 LNHDA, CDR2 SQIVND (reference sequence). The J segment lost 7 bases and the V segment lost 6 bases, leaving 15 bases of the junction unmatched. In DNA form, the CDR3 reads TGTGCCAGTAGCGTAAACAGGGGGCTTCAGGGGAATGAAGCTTTCTTT. Protein: CASSVNRGLQGNEAFF.

The genes are TRBV7-8 and TRBJ1-5; 8 bases fit TRBD1. Trimming cost V 7 bases and J 5 bases; bases outside gene matches: 13. The CDR3 totals 16 residues. Looked up from germline, CDR1 is SGHVS and CDR2 is FQNEAQ. CDR3 sequence (DNA): TGTGCCAGCATCCCAAACAGGGACAGGAAATATCAGCCCCAGCATTTT. Protein sequence: CASIPNRDRKYQPQHF. Together with reference TRBV7-8 and TRBJ1-5, the CDR3 gives the full variable domain: GAGVSQSPRYKVAKRGQDVALRCDPISGHVSLFWYQQALGQGPEFLTYFQNEAQLDKSGLPSDRFFAERPEGSVSTLKIQRTQQEDSAVYLCASIPNRDRKYQPQHFGDGTRLSIL.

This chain joins TRBV20-1 and TRBJ1-2, with D possibly being TRBD1 (5 bases). CDR1 DFQATT and CDR2 SNEGSKA come from the germline V gene (reference sequence). The CDR3 runs 15 residues. The V end was cut by 1 base, the J end by 7 bases, with 19 bases between. In nucleotides, the CDR3 is TGCAGTGCTAGAGTATCGGGGGTCGCGCCGGGTGGCTACACCTTC. This gives the protein CSARVSGVAPGGYTF.

This chain joins TRBV11-2 and TRBJ2-1; 7 nucleotides match TRBD1. The CDR3 length is 17 residues. CDR1 and CDR2 from the germline V gene are SGHAT and FQNNGV. The trim removed 4 bases at V and 0 bases at J, leaving 9 bases unmatched. CDR3 in DNA: TGTGCCAGCAGCTCTACGTTGGGACAGAGCTCCTACAATGAGCAGTTCTTC. The encoded protein is CASSSTLGQSSYNEQFF.

This clonotype was recorded once. The CDR3 DNA sequence: TGTGCCAGCAGTTTTAGGGCACAGGGGCGAAATCAGCCCCAGCATTTT. Residues: CASSFRAQGRNQPQHF. The V and J genes are TRBV28 and TRBJ1-5, with 7 bases matching TRBD1. This CDR3 has 16 amino acids. The ends lost 3 bases at V and 4 bases at J; junction bases unmatched: 9. From germline, CDR1 is MDHEN and CDR2 SYDVKM.

This clonotype was detected once. This chain links TRBV14 with TRBJ1-1; weak D call: TRBD1 (6 bases). Trimming took 0 bases from V and 1 from J, leaving 12 bases between them. Germline V CDR1 and CDR2: SGHDN, FVKESK. CDR3 length: 16 amino acids. The CDR3 region has the DNA TGTGCCAGCAGCCAAGATTGGGGGCGCCCGAACACTGAAGCTTTCTTT. As protein: CASSQDWGRPNTEAFF.

In this sample, this clonotype turned up once. V and J are TRBV19 and TRBJ1-2; no reliable D call. The CDR3 contains 12 residues. Germline CDR1 reads LNHDA; CDR2 reads SQIVND (reference sequence). Trimming took 3 bases from V and 7 from J, leaving 9 bases between them. The CDR3 nucleotides read TGTGCCAGTAGTATTTTAGGGCCTGGCTACACCTTC. Translation: CASSILGPGYTF. Variable domain in full (rest from reference TRBV19 and TRBJ1-2): DGGITQSPKYLFRKEGQNVTLSCEQNLNHDAMYWYRQDPGQGLRLIYYSQIVNDFQKGDIAEGYSVSREKKESFPLTVTSAQKNPTAFYLCASSILGPGYTFGSGTRLTVV.

This chain connects TRBV29-1 to TRBJ1-1, with 7 bases aligning to TRBD1. The germline V gene encodes CDR1 SQVTM and CDR2 ANQGSEA. The CDR3 is 15 residues long. Losses at the gene ends were 4 bases for V and 1 base for J; bases not matched to a gene: 9. CDR3 coding DNA: TGCAGCGTTGGGGGAGACAGGGTAAAGAACACTGAAGCTTTCTTT. Protein: CSVGGDRVKNTEAFF.